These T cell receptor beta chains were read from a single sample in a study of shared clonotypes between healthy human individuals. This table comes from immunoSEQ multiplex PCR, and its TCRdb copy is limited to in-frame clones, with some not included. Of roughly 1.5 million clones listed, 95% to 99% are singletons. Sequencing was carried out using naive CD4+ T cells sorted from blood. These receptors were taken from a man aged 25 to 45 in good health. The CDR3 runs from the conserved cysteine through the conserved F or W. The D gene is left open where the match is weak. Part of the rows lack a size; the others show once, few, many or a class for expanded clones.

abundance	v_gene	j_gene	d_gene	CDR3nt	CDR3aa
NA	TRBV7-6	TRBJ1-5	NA	TGTGCCAGCAGCTCGGACAGCCACCGATATAGCAATCAGCCCCAGCATTTT	CASSSDSHRYSNQPQHF
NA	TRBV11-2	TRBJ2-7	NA	TGTGCCAGCAGCACTCGCCTCGGGACTTATTTCGAGCAGTACTTC	CASSTRLGTYFEQYF
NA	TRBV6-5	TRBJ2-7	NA	TGTGCCAGCAGGAGACAGGCTTTTTCCTACGAGCAGTACTTC	CASRRQAFSYEQYF
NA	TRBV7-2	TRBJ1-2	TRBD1	TGTGCCAGCAGATCACCGGGACAGGGAAGGAACTATGGCTACACCTTC	CASRSPGQGRNYGYTF
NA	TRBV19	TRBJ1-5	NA	TGTGCCAGTAGTATAACATCGGGACGTAATAGCAATCAGCCCCAGCATTTT	CASSITSGRNSNQPQHF
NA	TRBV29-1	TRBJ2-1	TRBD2	TGCAGCGTTGCTAGCGGGAGGAACAATGAGCAGTTCTTC	CSVASGRNNEQFF
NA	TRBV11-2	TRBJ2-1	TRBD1	TGTGCCAGCAGCTCCGGAGGAGGGACAGGGGCCTACAATGAGCAGTTCTTC	CASSSGGGTGAYNEQFF
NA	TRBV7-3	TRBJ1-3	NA	TGTGCCAGCAGCTTGGAGGGGACAAGCGGAAACACCATATATTTT	CASSLEGTSGNTIYF
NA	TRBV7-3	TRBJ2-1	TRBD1	TGTGCCAGCAGCTCCGGGACAGGGCGGGATGAGCAGTTCTTC	CASSSGTGRDEQFF
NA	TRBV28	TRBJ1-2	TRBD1	TGTGCGGCCGAAGCAGGGAGGGGGCAGCGCTATGGCTACACCTTC	CAAEAGRGQRYGYTF
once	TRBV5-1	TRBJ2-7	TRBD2	TGCGCCAGCAGCTTAACTAGCGGGAGCCACGAGCAGTACTTC	CASSLTSGSHEQYF
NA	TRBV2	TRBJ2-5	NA	TGTGCCAGCAGTTTACCAGATGGGTCTCAAGAGACCCAGTACTTC	CASSLPDGSQETQYF
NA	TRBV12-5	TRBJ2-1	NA	TGTGCTAGTGGTTTGGATGTATCCCCTGTCTCCTACAATGAGCAGTTCTTC	CASGLDVSPVSYNEQFF
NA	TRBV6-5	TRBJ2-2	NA	TGTGCCAGCAGTTACCGGCAGGGAAACACCGGGGAGCTGTTTTTT	CASSYRQGNTGELFF
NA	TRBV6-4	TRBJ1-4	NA	TGTGCCAGCAGTGCCAGGGGCGTGGGAGACGAAAAACTGTTTTTT	CASSARGVGDEKLFF
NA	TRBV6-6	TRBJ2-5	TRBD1	TGTGCCAGCAGTCTCCGGGACAGGGGGCGAGAGACCCAGTACTTC	CASSLRDRGRETQYF
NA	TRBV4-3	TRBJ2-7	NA	TGCGCCAGCAGCCCTATGGGGGCCGGAGGGGCCTACGAGCAGTACTTC	CASSPMGAGGAYEQYF
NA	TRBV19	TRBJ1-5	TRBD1	TGTGCCAGTAGTGGGGGGACAGCGAATCAGCCCCAGCATTTT	CASSGGTANQPQHF